The sequence of this T cell receptor (beta chain) was determined in a study of blood T cell repertoires in COVID-19. Cohorts were based on clinical histories the participants reported. Two negative PCRs, clearance, or symptom resolution had been documented for recovered Cohort 3 donors. Authors' data handling: Using reference gene primer amplification, nucleated cell counts were estimated. Sequenced by immunoSEQ multiplex PCR; TCRdb stores in-frame clones only, minus some. The DNA was the basis for D and trimming; V, J and clone size are from that table. The sample shows roughly 280,000 clones, 88% of them seen only once. V shed 3 bases, J shed 3 bases, and the junction held 6 bases outside the gene matches. This CDR3 has 14 residues. Germline V lookup: CDR1 SGHDT, CDR2 YYEEEE.

The rearrangement links TRBV5-6 to TRBJ2-7; 7 bases fit TRBD2. This sequence originates from a woman aged 45-65 years who had recovered from COVID-19. Sequencing was done on a sample of PBMCs or T cells enriched from blood (not recorded which). The CDR3: CASSYTLASYEQYF. The DNA for the CDR3 is TGTGCCAGCAGCTACACACTAGCGAGCTACGAGCAGTACTTC.